This T cell receptor beta chain was captured by sequencing in a study of human T cells and chemical hapten exposure. The time point here: patch test 2, 6 weeks after DPC sensitization. Treatment given: therapeutic diphenylcyclopropenone sensitization with weekly scalp DPC. In this sample, this clonotype turned up a few times. Germline V lookup: CDR1 MNHEY, CDR2 SVGEGT. CDR3 length: 13 amino acids. With 6 bases removed from V and 1 base from J, the gap between germline ends came to 9 bases. A single record per CDR3 protein comes from TCRdb applying MiXCR to the RACE reads. Of a few hundred thousand distinct CDR3 sequences listed, about 6% are singletons.

The receptor comes from a woman aged 18-30 years with alopecia areata. Some clones in this sample may be carry-over from other donors' samples. V is TRBV6-2 or TRBV6-3 and J is TRBJ1-1; D might be TRBD1 (5 bases). The material was whole blood, obtained in connection with sensitization to the hapten diphenylcyclopropenone (DPC). The CDR3 is CASSTTGNTEAFF. The CDR3 nucleotides are TGTGCCAGCAGCACCACAGGGAACACTGAAGCTTTCTTT.